These T cell receptor beta chains were read from a single sample in a study of shared clonotypes between healthy human individuals. Sequencing was performed with immunoSEQ multiplex PCR; in TCRdb, only in-frame clones are kept and a portion is missing. The sample comprises some 1 million clones, around 76% of which are singletons, and 1.4% to 1.5% rests with the top ten. Sequencing used memory CD4+ T cells sorted from blood. The source is a man between 18 and 35 years old in good health. CDR3s include the opening cysteine and the closing phenylalanine or tryptophan. The D gene is left open where the match is weak. Clone size appears in some rows only: once, few, many, or a class for an expanded clone.

V gene	CDR3 length	D gene	clone size	J gene	CDR3 DNA	CDR3 protein
TRBV29-1	14	-	-	TRBJ1-1	TGCAGCGTTGAACGGGGAGGGGGAAACACTGAAGCTTTCTTT	CSVERGGGNTEAFF
TRBV6-1	11	-	-	TRBJ1-1	TGTGCCAGCAGGTCGAACACTGAAGCTTTCTTT	CASRSNTEAFF
TRBV10-1	13	TRBD1	-	TRBJ2-1	TGCGCCAGCAGCGGACAGGCAGGGGGTGAGCAGTTCTTC	CASSGQAGGEQFF
TRBV28	15	-	many	TRBJ2-5	TGTGCCAGCAAACGACCGGGACCCAAAGTGGAGACCCAGTACTTC	CASKRPGPKVETQYF
TRBV5-5	20	TRBD2	-	TRBJ2-3	TGTGCCAGCAGTCGAAAGGGTAGGGGACTAGCGGGGACTAGCACAGATACGCAGTATTTT	CASSRKGRGLAGTSTDTQYF
TRBV7-9	14	-	-	TRBJ1-2	TGTGCCAGCAGCTTGGGTCGGGCAGTCTATGGCTACACCTTC	CASSLGRAVYGYTF
TRBV5-1	14	-	-	TRBJ1-6	TGCGCCAGCAGCAAAACAGGGAGCAATTCACCCCTCCACTTT	CASSKTGSNSPLHF
TRBV29-1	14	-	-	TRBJ2-5	TGCAGCGTTGATGGTGGAAGCCAGGGTGAGACCCAGTACTTC	CSVDGGSQGETQYF
TRBV29-1	14	TRBD1	-	TRBJ1-2	TGCAGCGTTGAGAGCAGGGGGTTTAGCTATGGCTACACCTTC	CSVESRGFSYGYTF
TRBV19	16	TRBD2	-	TRBJ2-1	TGTGCCAGTAGTCCCTTTCAGACTAGCGGGGGCAATGAGCAGTTCTTC	CASSPFQTSGGNEQFF
TRBV6-6	14	-	few	TRBJ2-2	TGTGCCAGCAGAATCCGGGACCCATCGGGGGAGCTGTTTTTT	CASRIRDPSGELFF
TRBV7-8	17	TRBD1	-	TRBJ1-5	TGTGCCAGCAGCTTAGGGAGGGGGCTAAAAATGGTTCAGCCCCAGCATTTT	CASSLGRGLKMVQPQHF
TRBV27	15	TRBD2	-	TRBJ2-7	TGTGCCAGCAGTTTAACCAGCGGGGGATCCTACGAGCAGTACTTC	CASSLTSGGSYEQYF
TRBV30	14	-	once	TRBJ1-2	TGTGCCTGGAGTGTAAACAGTGCTAACTATGGCTACACCTTC	CAWSVNSANYGYTF
TRBV27	15	-	-	TRBJ1-6	TGTGCCAGCAGTTTATCTGGGGGTCAGGCTTCACCCCTCCACTTT	CASSLSGGQASPLHF
TRBV18	16	-	-	TRBJ1-3	TGTGCCAGCTCACCACCTTACACGGTCAGTGGAAACACCATATATTTT	CASSPPYTVSGNTIYF
TRBV11-1	14	-	-	TRBJ1-1	TGTGCCAGCAGCTTAGTACCCGGGGACACTGAAGCTTTCTTT	CASSLVPGDTEAFF
TRBV27	16	TRBD2	-	TRBJ2-3	TGTGCCAGCAGCGTTCGGGCGGGGGGAACCACAGATACGCAGTATTTT	CASSVRAGGTTDTQYF
TRBV5-1	17	TRBD2	once	TRBJ2-3	TGCGCCAGCAGCAAAGTCTTACTAGCGGGCCCCACAGATACGCAGTATTTT	CASSKVLLAGPTDTQYF